The entry below describes one T cell receptor beta chain. The V gene's germline CDR1 is SGHVS and CDR2 FNYEAQ. Unmatched junction bases numbered 10, after V lost 6 bases and J lost 4 bases. The CDR3 extends over 15 amino acids. The sample originates from a study of blood T cell repertoires in COVID-19. Study as a whole: T cells, B-cell-depleted T cells, or PBMCs provided the cDNA or gDNA that served as material.

Patients from Seattle were sampled longitudinally, starting during active infection. As handled by the study authors: Estimation of nucleated cell counts was performed using reference gene primer amplification. The protocol was immunoSEQ multiplex PCR, while the TCRdb copy is restricted to in-frame clones and leaves out a portion. Clone size and the V and J calls come from that table; the DNA yielded D and trimming. This sample has some 290,000 clones, with 85% to 90% found just once. The receptor was isolated from a woman aged 30 to 39 with COVID-19, enrolled during active disease. The chain is built from TRBV7-6 and TRBJ2-5; 8 bases line up with TRBD2. Input material: peripheral blood. The CDR3 protein is CASRLTTAGVETQYF. The CDR3, as DNA: TGTGCCAGCAGGTTAACCACAGCGGGGGTAGAGACCCAGTACTTC. Drawing the rest from reference TRBV7-6 and TRBJ2-5, the complete variable domain is GAGVSQSPRYKVTKRGQDVALRCDPISGHVSLYWYRQALGQGPEFLTYFNYEAQQDKSGLPNDRFSAERPEGSISTLTIQRTEQRDSAMYRCASRLTTAGVETQYFGPGTRLLVL.